The source of this TCR beta chain is a study of T-cell memory formation after mild COVID-19. Libraries for TCRalpha and TCRbeta carried sample barcodes and unique molecular identifiers via 5'RACE. TCRdb ran MiXCR on the 5' RACE reads and lists one entry per CDR3 protein. The sample contains 350,000 or so distinct CDR3 sequences, about 20% of which appear only once. The CDR3 contains 15 residues. V was pared by 3 bases and J by 5 bases, with 13 bases of the junction left unmatched. CDR1 and CDR2 (germline): GTSNPN, SVGIG (reference sequence). The study, taken as a whole, reports: Of the contracting clones, CD4+ ones lay mainly in CM and EM, and CD8+ ones in EMRA. Memory from before infection featured some responding clones, which suggests cross-reactive memory joined. A balance of CD4 and CD8 characterized clones contracting day 15 to 85, whereas later expanders leaned CD4+.

This clonotype was found a few times. The antigen remains unidentified. This sequence originates from a man aged 18 to 35 who had mild COVID-19 (a few samples of this study predate the infection). Cell type and time point are not known. The chain couples TRBV30 to TRBJ2-7; 7 positions match TRBD1. Sequenced input: PBMCs or a T cell subset sorted from them (not recorded which). The CDR3 reads CAWRGFKTGMNEQYF. The CDR3 nucleotides read TGTGCCTGGAGGGGGTTTAAGACAGGGATGAACGAGCAGTACTTC.